This passage covers 26 T cell receptor beta chains from one sample sequenced in a study of control samples from healthy donors and cancer patients. Clones were sequenced by immunoSEQ multiplex PCR, and TCRdb holds only the in-frame ones, with some missing. Among over 150,000 clones listed, almost 90% were seen once. Sample: blood. The source of these receptors is a woman aged 45-59 years in good health.

The chain links TRBV28 to TRBJ1-5; D ambiguous. The CDR3 loop spans 12 amino acids. V was pared by 3 bases and J by 6 bases, with 6 bases between. Germline V gives CDR1 MDHEN, CDR2 SYDVKM. The chain's CDR3 is CASSFTVQPQHF. For the CDR3, the DNA is TGTGCCAGCAGTTTCACGGTTCAGCCCCAGCATTTT.

The genes are TRBV6-5 and TRBJ1-5; the D is unclear. The CDR3 totals 13 residues. Germline CDR1 and CDR2: MNHEY and SVGAGI. V gave up 2 bases and J gave up 7 bases, with 9 bases separating them. The chain's CDR3 is CASSYDSAQPQHF. CDR3 DNA: TGTGCCAGCAGTTACGATTCAGCCCAGCCCCAGCATTTT.

The chain carries TRBV4-1 and TRBJ1-5; D is unresolved. Trimming cost V 0 bases and J 4 bases, with 13 bases left between them. Germline CDR1 and CDR2: MGHRA and YSYEKL. This CDR3 is 16 amino acids long. CDR3 coding DNA: TGCGCCAGCAGCCAAGAACCAGACCTCCCGAATCAGCCCCAGCATTTT. Protein sequence: CASSQEPDLPNQPQHF.

This chain uses TRBV4-3 with TRBJ1-1, with 7 bases identical to TRBD1. In germline, CDR1 is LGHNA, CDR2 YSLEER. This CDR3 has 16 amino acids. The V and J ends lost 4 bases and 4 bases, in that order; junction bases with no gene match: 12. The CDR3 region is CASSPNSGSGGTEAFF. CDR3 DNA sequence: TGCGCCAGCAGCCCCAATTCCGGATCAGGGGGCACTGAAGCTTTCTTT.

The chain joins TRBV11-3 to TRBJ2-1, with TRBD2 identical over 7 bases. The CDR3 loop spans 14 amino acids. The V and J ends lost 8 bases and 0 bases, in that order; junction bases with no gene match: 4. The germline CDR1 and CDR2 sequences are SGHNT and YENEEA. The CDR3 spells CASSGGSSYNEQFF. The CDR3 bases are TGTGCCAGCTCCGGGGGGAGCTCCTACAATGAGCAGTTCTTC.

The chain joins TRBV9 to TRBJ2-1; 9 positions agree with TRBD2. Germline V gives CDR1 SGDLS, CDR2 YYNGEE. The CDR3 has 16 residues. The V segment lost 4 bases and the J segment 0 bases; nucleotides outside the gene matches: 5. The CDR3 DNA reads as TGTGCCAGCAGCATTAGCGGGGGCCGCTCCTACAATGAGCAGTTCTTC. Translating it yields CASSISGGRSYNEQFF.

The chain links TRBV29-1 to TRBJ1-5; no reliable D call. Deletions cut 6 bases from V and 2 bases from J, with 11 bases between. Germline V CDR1 and CDR2: SQVTM, ANQGSEA. The length of the CDR3 is 13 residues. The CDR3 loop reads CSVVAGGNQPQHF. DNA of the CDR3: TGCAGCGTCGTTGCCGGGGGCAATCAGCCCCAGCATTTT.

The chain carries TRBV6-5 and TRBJ1-1; no clear D gene. Per germline, CDR1 MNHEY and CDR2 SVGAGI. Trimming cost V 7 bases and J 8 bases, with 11 bases left between them. The CDR3 has 11 residues. The CDR3 DNA reads as TGTGCCAGCAAGACACCCCGGGAAGCTTTCTTT. Its protein product is CASKTPREAFF.

The rearrangement joins TRBV7-8 to TRBJ1-4; D is uncertain. The CDR3 consists of 11 residues. Trimming took off 2 bases at V and 9 bases at J, with 4 bases between the two ends. Per germline, CDR1 SGHVS and CDR2 FQNEAQ. In nucleotides, the CDR3 is TGTGCCAGCAGCTTATCCCAAAAACTGTTTTTT. It encodes CASSLSQKLFF.

The chain links TRBV4-3 to TRBJ2-3, with a tentative D call TRBD2 (6 bases). Trimming stripped 1 base from V and 4 bases from J, with 9 bases between. CDR3 length: 14 amino acids. The germline V gene has CDR1 LGHNA and CDR2 YSLEER. The CDR3: CASSQVWGADTQYF. Here the CDR3 DNA reads TGCGCCAGCAGCCAAGTATGGGGGGCAGATACGCAGTATTTT.

J is TRBJ2-7 and V is TRBV30, with D maybe TRBD1 (6 bases). CDR1 and CDR2 (germline): GTSNPN, SVGIG (reference sequence). The ends were cut back, 1 base at V and 3 bases at J, with 10 bases in the middle. The CDR3 consists of 13 residues. CDR3 amino acids: CAWSAQTGYEQYF. DNA for the CDR3: TGTGCCTGGAGTGCCCAGACAGGCTACGAGCAGTACTTC.

The genes are TRBV5-1 and TRBJ2-6, with D unresolved. CDR1 and CDR2 (germline): SGHRS, YFSETQ. CDR3 length: 15 amino acids. Trimming took off 2 bases at V and 0 bases at J, with 6 bases between the two ends. Written as DNA, the CDR3 is TGCGCCAGCAGCTTCCAGAGCTCTGGGGCCAACGTCCTGACTTTC. Residues: CASSFQSSGANVLTF.

This clone came up once. This chain connects TRBV15 to TRBJ1-4; 7 bases are shared with TRBD1. CDR1 is LNHNV, CDR2 YYDKDF, per germline (reference sequence). Trimming cost V 1 base and J 5 bases; bases outside gene matches: 4. The CDR3 is made up of 15 amino acids. The CDR3 loop reads CATSRATGLNEKLFF. DNA for the CDR3: TGTGCCACCAGCAGAGCGACAGGGTTGAATGAAAAACTGTTTTTT.

Here the CDR3 DNA reads TGTGCCAGTAGTCGAGCCCCAGAGGTTTACGAGCAGTACTTC. This sequence encodes CASSRAPEVYEQYF. The V call is TRBV19, the J call TRBJ2-7; D uncertain. Looked up from germline, CDR1 is LNHDA and CDR2 is SQIVND (reference sequence). V lost 5 bases and J 4 bases, leaving 15 bases between the germline ends. The CDR3 is 14 amino acids.

This chain uses TRBV19 with TRBJ2-5; D perhaps matches TRBD2 (6 bases). The germline V and J ends were trimmed by 5 bases and 4 bases, with 14 bases remaining between them. The CDR3 contains 14 residues. The germline V gene encodes CDR1 LNHDA and CDR2 SQIVND (reference sequence). The CDR3 DNA follows: TGTGCCAGTAGTCCCCGGGGGTCGGGAGAGACCCAGTACTTC. It specifies CASSPRGSGETQYF.

The chain employs TRBV5-1 and TRBJ2-1; D gene ambiguous. The ends were cut back, 5 bases at V and 8 bases at J, with 11 bases in the middle. Germline V CDR1 and CDR2: SGHRS, YFSETQ. This CDR3 region has 12 residues. The chain's CDR3 is CASSYQGDEQFF. CDR3 bases: TGCGCCAGCAGTTATCAAGGCGATGAGCAGTTCTTC.

The J gene is TRBJ1-1, the V gene TRBV4-2, with 9 bases fitting TRBD1. The germline V gene has CDR1 LGHNA and CDR2 YNFKEQ. Trimming took 0 bases from V and 1 from J; bases not matched to a gene: 3. There are 16 residues in the CDR3. The CDR3 nucleotides read TGTGCCAGCAGCCAAGACCCGGGACAGGGGAACACTGAAGCTTTCTTT. This translates into CASSQDPGQGNTEAFF.

The chain is built from TRBV11-3 and TRBJ2-3; D tentatively reads TRBD1 or TRBD2 (6 bases each). The ends were cut back, 0 bases at V and 5 bases at J, with 15 bases in the middle. The V gene's germline CDR1 is SGHNT and CDR2 YENEEA. The CDR3 spans 16 residues. CDR3 coding DNA: TGTGCCAGCAGCTTAGACTCCACCGGGGGCGGAGATACGCAGTATTTT. It specifies CASSLDSTGGGDTQYF.

The rearrangement joins TRBV15 to TRBJ2-5; D may correspond to TRBD1 or TRBD2 (5 bases each). V lost 5 bases and J 2 bases, leaving 12 bases between the germline ends. Germline CDR1 LNHNV, CDR2 YYDKDF (reference sequence). The CDR3 covers 14 residues. The CDR3 here is CATSQLGAQETQYF. In DNA, the CDR3 is TGTGCCACCAGCCAACTAGGGGCTCAAGAGACCCAGTACTTC.

V and J are TRBV6-5 and TRBJ2-3; tentatively, D is TRBD2 (5 bases). V was pared by 3 bases and J by 5 bases, with 12 bases between. This CDR3 has 14 amino acids. Germline V gene data show CDR1 as MNHEY and CDR2 as SVGAGI. CDR3 DNA: TGTGCCAGCAGTTATCGGGGAGTAGAAGATACGCAGTATTTT. As protein: CASSYRGVEDTQYF.

V is TRBV5-1 and J is TRBJ1-3; D perhaps matches TRBD1 (5 bases). CDR1 and CDR2 from the germline V gene are SGHRS and YFSETQ. V was shortened by 0 bases and J by 4 bases, with 11 bases between the two germline ends. CDR3 size: 15 residues. CDR3 sequence reads: CASSLGGLRGNTIYF. CDR3 bases: TGCGCCAGCAGCTTGGGGGGCCTCCGGGGAAACACCATATATTTT.

The rearrangement links TRBV27 to TRBJ2-1; no firm D call. Germline V gene data show CDR1 as MNHEY and CDR2 as SMNVEV (reference sequence). This CDR3 is 11 amino acids long. The V end lost 6 bases, the J end lost 8 bases, and 8 bases lay between the germline ends. The CDR3 region is CASSLYDEQFF. CDR3 nucleotide sequence: TGTGCCAGCAGCCTATACGATGAGCAGTTCTTC.

The V gene is TRBV7-8, the J gene TRBJ2-3, with a possible D match to TRBD1 (5 bases). The length of the CDR3 is 12 residues. The V end lost 5 bases, the J end lost 5 bases, and 8 bases lay between the germline ends. Germline V gene lookup returns CDR1 SGHVS and CDR2 FQNEAQ. The CDR3 DNA reads TGTGCCAGCAGCCCCCAGGGAGATACGCAGTATTTT. Translating gives CASSPQGDTQYF.

The gene calls are TRBV2 and TRBJ1-4, with a weak D call TRBD1 (6 bases). Germline values: CDR1 SNHLY, CDR2 FYNNEI. The ends were cut back, 7 bases at V and 6 bases at J, with 12 bases in the middle. The CDR3 loop spans 13 amino acids. This chain's CDR3 is CASMGRGYEKLFF. The CDR3 DNA reads as TGTGCCAGCATGGGCAGGGGCTATGAAAAACTGTTTTTT. Full variable domain (rest looked up from reference TRBV2 and TRBJ1-4): EPEVTQTPSHQVTQMGQEVILRCVPISNHLYFYWYRQILGQKVEFLVSFYNNEISEKSEIFDDQFSVERPDGSNFTLKIRSTKLEDSAMYFCASMGRGYEKLFFGSGTQLSVL.

The chain employs TRBV28 and TRBJ2-2; maybe TRBD2 (5 bases). Per germline, CDR1 MDHEN and CDR2 SYDVKM. The CDR3 runs 14 residues. The V and J ends lost 3 bases and 5 bases respectively, with 10 bases between them. The CDR3 reads CASSFGVETGELFF. The CDR3, as DNA: TGTGCCAGCAGTTTCGGGGTTGAGACCGGGGAGCTGTTTTTT.

This rearrangement joins TRBV7-2 to TRBJ2-5; 9 nucleotides align to TRBD1. The J segment lost 3 bases and the V segment lost 6 bases, leaving 8 bases of the junction unmatched. The CDR3 has 15 residues. The V gene's germline CDR1 is SGHTA and CDR2 FQGNSA. The CDR3 here is CASSSPDRGEETQYF. CDR3 DNA: TGTGCCAGCAGTTCCCCCGACAGGGGGGAAGAGACCCAGTACTTC.